A selection of T cell receptor beta chains follows, all from one sample in a study of T cell changes during pregnancy in multiple sclerosis. Libraries were prepared by immunoSEQ multiplex PCR; TCRdb keeps only in-frame clonotypes and omits some of them. The table lists tens of thousands of clones, around 90% of them singletons, with roughly 5% in the top ten. Specimen: peripheral blood, collected in the first trimester of pregnancy. These receptors were taken from a female donor in good health, enrolled as a control in a pregnancy study. CDR3s include the opening cysteine and the closing phenylalanine or tryptophan. The order of the fields is clone size, V gene, D gene, J gene, CDR3 DNA, CDR3 protein. The D gene is left open where the match is weak. The size of a clone is reported for some rows only, either as once, few or many, or as a class for expanded clones.

clone size: .; V gene: TRBV9; D gene: TRBD1; J gene: TRBJ2-7; CDR3 DNA: TGTGCCAGCAGCGTAGCACCGGGACAGGGGACCTACGAGCAGTACTTC; CDR3 protein: CASSVAPGQGTYEQYF
clone size: .; V gene: TRBV5-1; D gene: .; J gene: TRBJ1-1; CDR3 DNA: TGCGCCAGCAGCCCGGACCGGACAGATGAAGCTTTCTTT; CDR3 protein: CASSPDRTDEAFF
clone size: .; V gene: TRBV18; D gene: .; J gene: TRBJ1-3; CDR3 DNA: TGTGCCAGCTCACCATCTCAGGGCTCTGGAAACACCATATATTTT; CDR3 protein: CASSPSQGSGNTIYF
clone size: .; V gene: TRBV6-1; D gene: TRBD2; J gene: TRBJ2-7; CDR3 DNA: TGTGCCAGCAGTGCAGGACTAGCGGGGGGTTATTCGTACGAGCAGTACTTC; CDR3 protein: CASSAGLAGGYSYEQYF
clone size: .; V gene: TRBV28; D gene: .; J gene: TRBJ2-1; CDR3 DNA: TGTGCCAGCAGTTCTAACAGGGCGGGCTCCTACAATGAGCAGTTCTTC; CDR3 protein: CASSSNRAGSYNEQFF
clone size: .; V gene: TRBV29-1; D gene: .; J gene: TRBJ1-4; CDR3 DNA: TGCAGCGTTGAACCCCGGGTAGGCGAAAAACTGTTTTTT; CDR3 protein: CSVEPRVGEKLFF
clone size: .; V gene: TRBV6-1; D gene: TRBD1; J gene: TRBJ1-1; CDR3 DNA: TGTGCCAGCCCCGGGACAGACTTCTTCACTGAAGCTTTCTTT; CDR3 protein: CASPGTDFFTEAFF
clone size: .; V gene: TRBV2; D gene: .; J gene: TRBJ1-2; CDR3 DNA: TGTGCCAGCAGTGAAGTCGGGGGGCAGGACTATGGCTACACCTTC; CDR3 protein: CASSEVGGQDYGYTF
clone size: .; V gene: TRBV11-2; D gene: TRBD2; J gene: TRBJ2-7; CDR3 DNA: TGTGCCAGCAGCCCAGGGACTAGCGGCTCCTACGAGCAGTACTTC; CDR3 protein: CASSPGTSGSYEQYF
clone size: .; V gene: TRBV7-9; D gene: TRBD2; J gene: TRBJ2-7; CDR3 DNA: TGTGCCAGCAGCTTAGGGTCTAGCGGGGGGCCCTACGAGCAGTACTTC; CDR3 protein: CASSLGSSGGPYEQYF
clone size: .; V gene: TRBV5-4; D gene: TRBD1; J gene: TRBJ2-2; CDR3 DNA: TGTGCCAGCAGCTTGCCTCGACAGGGGTGGACCGGGGAGCTGTTTTTT; CDR3 protein: CASSLPRQGWTGELFF
clone size: .; V gene: TRBV2; D gene: .; J gene: TRBJ2-4; CDR3 DNA: TGTGCCAGCAGTCGCCCGGGAAATATAGCCAAAAACATTCAGTACTTC; CDR3 protein: CASSRPGNIAKNIQYF
clone size: .; V gene: TRBV19; D gene: TRBD2; J gene: TRBJ2-1; CDR3 DNA: TGTGCCAGTAGTATCACACTAGCGGGAGGAGGCAATGAGCAGTTCTTC; CDR3 protein: CASSITLAGGGNEQFF
clone size: .; V gene: TRBV19; D gene: .; J gene: TRBJ1-1; CDR3 DNA: TGTGCCAGTAGTATCGAGTCAGGGCACACTGAAGCTTTCTTT; CDR3 protein: CASSIESGHTEAFF
clone size: .; V gene: TRBV5-1; D gene: .; J gene: TRBJ1-2; CDR3 DNA: TGCGCCAGCAGCCCGCTGAGCTATGGCTACACCTTC; CDR3 protein: CASSPLSYGYTF
clone size: once; V gene: TRBV9; D gene: .; J gene: TRBJ2-5; CDR3 DNA: TGTGCCAGCAGCGTAGGCCCAGGGGAGAGGGGACAAGAGACCCAGTACTTC; CDR3 protein: CASSVGPGERGQETQYF
clone size: .; V gene: TRBV11-2; D gene: .; J gene: TRBJ2-7; CDR3 DNA: TGTGCCAGCAGTCGAGGTGCGTTCTCCTACGAGCAGTACTTC; CDR3 protein: CASSRGAFSYEQYF
clone size: .; V gene: TRBV6-1; D gene: TRBD2; J gene: TRBJ2-5; CDR3 DNA: TGTGCCAGCAGTGCGGAAGCGGGGGGGCCAGAGACCCAGTACTTC; CDR3 protein: CASSAEAGGPETQYF
clone size: .; V gene: TRBV10-3; D gene: TRBD2; J gene: TRBJ2-1; CDR3 DNA: TGTGCCATCGCGAGGACTAGCGGGGGGGACAATGAGCAGTTCTTC; CDR3 protein: CAIARTSGGDNEQFF
clone size: .; V gene: TRBV7-3; D gene: TRBD2; J gene: TRBJ2-2; CDR3 DNA: TGTGCCAGCGAACTAGCGGGGGACACCGGGGAGCTGTTTTTT; CDR3 protein: CASELAGDTGELFF
clone size: .; V gene: TRBV5-6; D gene: .; J gene: TRBJ1-4; CDR3 DNA: TGTGCCAGCAGCTTGGAGTTACCAGGAAATGAAAAACTGTTTTTT; CDR3 protein: CASSLELPGNEKLFF
clone size: few; V gene: TRBV29-1; D gene: .; J gene: TRBJ1-1; CDR3 DNA: TGCAGCGTTGACACAAGGTCGGCGGCTGAAGCTTTCTTT; CDR3 protein: CSVDTRSAAEAFF
clone size: .; V gene: TRBV18; D gene: .; J gene: TRBJ1-2; CDR3 DNA: TGTGCCAGCTCACCAACCGGAGTCACCGAGCATGGCTACACCTTC; CDR3 protein: CASSPTGVTEHGYTF
clone size: .; V gene: TRBV5-5; D gene: .; J gene: TRBJ1-6; CDR3 DNA: TGTGCCAGCAGCTACTGGGCAGGGGATAATTCACCCCTCCACTTT; CDR3 protein: CASSYWAGDNSPLHF
clone size: .; V gene: TRBV2; D gene: .; J gene: TRBJ2-7; CDR3 DNA: TGTGCCAGCAGACTCGGCGGCTCCTACGAGCAGTACTTC; CDR3 protein: CASRLGGSYEQYF
clone size: .; V gene: TRBV6-1; D gene: TRBD1; J gene: TRBJ2-2; CDR3 DNA: TGTGCCAGCAGTGAGGGGGGAGGGACAGGGGGCACCGGGGAGCTGTTTTTT; CDR3 protein: CASSEGGGTGGTGELFF
clone size: .; V gene: TRBV7-6; D gene: TRBD2; J gene: TRBJ2-6; CDR3 DNA: TGTGCCAGCAGCTTTAGCGGGGGGGCCGTCTCTGGGGCCAACGTCCTGACTTTC; CDR3 protein: CASSFSGGAVSGANVLTF
clone size: .; V gene: TRBV7-3; D gene: TRBD2; J gene: TRBJ2-7; CDR3 DNA: TGTGCCAGCAGCTCTACTAGCGGGGTGCACGAGCAGTACTTC; CDR3 protein: CASSSTSGVHEQYF
clone size: .; V gene: TRBV7-2; D gene: .; J gene: TRBJ1-1; CDR3 DNA: TGTGCCAGCAGCTTAACGGGGGGAGGGGGCACTGAAGCTTTCTTT; CDR3 protein: CASSLTGGGGTEAFF
clone size: .; V gene: TRBV5-4; D gene: TRBD2; J gene: TRBJ2-3; CDR3 DNA: TGTGCCAGCAGCTTGGAGGCTAGCGGGGTCAGGGATACGCAGTATTTT; CDR3 protein: CASSLEASGVRDTQYF
clone size: .; V gene: TRBV5-1; D gene: .; J gene: TRBJ2-1; CDR3 DNA: TGCGCCAGCAGCTTGCCTAGAGGGTCCTACAATGAGCAGTTCTTC; CDR3 protein: CASSLPRGSYNEQFF
clone size: many; V gene: TRBV15; D gene: .; J gene: TRBJ1-5; CDR3 DNA: TGTGCCACCAGCAGAGGACAGGAGAATCAGCCCCAGCATTTT; CDR3 protein: CATSRGQENQPQHF
clone size: .; V gene: TRBV6-4; D gene: TRBD1; J gene: TRBJ2-2; CDR3 DNA: TGTGCCACCTCCCGGGACAGGGATAACACCGGGGAGCTGTTTTTT; CDR3 protein: CATSRDRDNTGELFF
clone size: few; V gene: TRBV19; D gene: .; J gene: TRBJ2-7; CDR3 DNA: TGTGCCAGTAGTATGTGGAGTGCTGGCGCCTACGAGCAGTACTTC; CDR3 protein: CASSMWSAGAYEQYF
clone size: .; V gene: TRBV27; D gene: .; J gene: TRBJ1-1; CDR3 DNA: TGTGCCAGCAGTCCCCTCCCAGGCCTGAACACTGAAGCTTTCTTT; CDR3 protein: CASSPLPGLNTEAFF
clone size: .; V gene: TRBV14; D gene: .; J gene: TRBJ2-5; CDR3 DNA: TGTGCCAGCAGCCAAGGGGCCAGGTCGGAGACCCAGTACTTC; CDR3 protein: CASSQGARSETQYF